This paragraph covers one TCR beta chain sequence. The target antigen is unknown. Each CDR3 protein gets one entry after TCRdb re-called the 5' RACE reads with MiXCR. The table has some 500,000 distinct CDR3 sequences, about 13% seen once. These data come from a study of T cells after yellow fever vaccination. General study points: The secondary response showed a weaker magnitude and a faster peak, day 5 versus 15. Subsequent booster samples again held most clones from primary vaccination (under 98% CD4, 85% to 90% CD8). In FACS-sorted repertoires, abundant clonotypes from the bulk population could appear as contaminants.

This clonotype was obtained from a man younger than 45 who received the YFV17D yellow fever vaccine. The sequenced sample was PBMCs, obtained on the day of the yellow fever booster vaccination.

The CDR3 nucleotides read TGTGCCAGCAGTATTTTCGTCGGCGGGACCCCCCTGTACTTC. This sequence encodes CASSIFVGGTPLYF. The V and J genes are TRBV27 and TRBJ2-7; a weak D match, TRBD2 (6 bases). Trimming removed 5 bases at V and 12 bases at J, with 23 bases between. The CDR3 totals 14 residues. Germline V lookup: CDR1 MNHEY, CDR2 SMNVEV (reference sequence).